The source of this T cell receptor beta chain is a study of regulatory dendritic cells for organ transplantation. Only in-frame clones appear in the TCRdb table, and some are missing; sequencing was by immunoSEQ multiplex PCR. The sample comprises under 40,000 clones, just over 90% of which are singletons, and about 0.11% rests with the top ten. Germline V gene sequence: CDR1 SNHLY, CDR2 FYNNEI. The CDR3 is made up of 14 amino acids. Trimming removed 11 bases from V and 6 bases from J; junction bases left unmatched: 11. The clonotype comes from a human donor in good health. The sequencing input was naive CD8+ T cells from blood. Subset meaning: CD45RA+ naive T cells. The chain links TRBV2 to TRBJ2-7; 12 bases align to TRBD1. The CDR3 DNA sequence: TGTGCCTGCCGGGACAGGGGGCTGATTGGCGAGCAGTACTTC. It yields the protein CACRDRGLIGEQYF.